This passage covers 29 T cell receptor beta chains from one sample sequenced in a study of monozygotic twins with inflammatory bowel disease. TCRdb re-called the 5' RACE reads and shows each CDR3 protein once, DNA omitted. The table counts 150,000 to 200,000 distinct CDR3 sequences; approximately 3% lies in the top ten. Material for sequencing was blood. These receptors all come from a human donor with ulcerative colitis or Crohn's disease, or a healthy co-twin of an affected twin (not recorded which).

The gene calls are TRBV5-1 and TRBJ2-2. Germline assignment: CDR1 SGHRS and CDR2 YFSETQ. The CDR3 extends over 14 amino acids. This CDR3 reads CASSWELNTGELFF.

The V call is TRBV25-1, the J call TRBJ2-3; the TCRdb D gene call, TRBD1, has no DNA to confirm it. The CDR3 is 13 residues long. The germline V gene has CDR1 MGHDK and CDR2 SYGVNS. This CDR3 is CASSDPGPDTQYF.

The rearrangement uses TRBV19 and TRBJ2-1; TCRdb lists TRBD2, though no DNA is available to test this call. The length of the CDR3 is 16 residues. Germline values: CDR1 LNHDA, CDR2 SQIVND (reference sequence). CDR3 sequence: CASSVYSGRAWNEQFF.

The V gene is TRBV20-1, the J gene TRBJ2-1; TCRdb selects TRBD2, and the lack of DNA leaves this call unchecked. The length of the CDR3 is 15 residues. Germline V CDR1 and CDR2: DFQATT, SNEGSKA (reference sequence). This CDR3 reads CSASTSGRFHNEQFF.

The gene calls are TRBV5-1 and TRBJ1-1; TCRdb's D gene call, TRBD1, goes unchecked for lack of DNA. There are 15 residues in the CDR3. Per germline, CDR1 SGHRS and CDR2 YFSETQ. The CDR3 here is CASSLEAGVNTEAFF. Full variable domain (outside the CDR3, taken from reference TRBV5-1 and TRBJ1-1): KAGVTQTPRYLIKTRGQQVTLSCSPISGHRSVSWYQQTPGQGLQFLFEYFSETQRNKGNFPGRFSGRQFSNSRSEMNVSTLELGDSALYLCASSLEAGVNTEAFFGQGTRLTVV.

This chain links TRBV12-3 or TRBV12-4 with TRBJ2-3. The CDR3 has 11 amino acids. This CDR3 is CASSLLDTQYF.

The gene calls are TRBV12-3 or TRBV12-4 and TRBJ2-1; the D call from TCRdb, TRBD2, cannot be confirmed without DNA. The CDR3 has 15 residues. The CDR3 region is CASRRREGFAGEQFF.

CDR3 protein: CASSLASGVMGNEQFF. This chain connects TRBV7-9 to TRBJ2-1; TCRdb's D gene call, TRBD2, goes unchecked for lack of DNA. From germline, CDR1 is SEHNR and CDR2 FQNEAQ (reference sequence). The CDR3 has 16 residues.

The CDR3 here is CASSTRTGLLNEQFF. The V gene is TRBV28, the J gene TRBJ2-1; there is no DNA to check the TCRdb D call of TRBD2. Per the germline V gene, CDR1 is MDHEN and CDR2 is SYDVKM. The CDR3 runs 15 residues.

The chain recombines TRBV15 with TRBJ1-1; the D call of TRBD1 rests on TCRdb alone, since no DNA is present to check it. The CDR3 consists of 20 residues. Germline V gives CDR1 LNHNV, CDR2 YYDKDF (reference sequence). The CDR3 spells CATSGGFEARQGPLNTEAFF.

The CDR3 sequence is CASSQDRGPSNQPQHF. The V gene is TRBV4-2, the J gene TRBJ1-5; no DNA is available, so the TRBD1 call from TCRdb remains unchecked. Germline values: CDR1 LGHNA, CDR2 YNFKEQ. This CDR3 has 16 residues.

The chain recombines TRBV20-1 with TRBJ2-1; with no DNA, the TCRdb D assignment of TRBD2 cannot be verified. This CDR3 has 14 residues. Germline V CDR1 and CDR2: DFQATT, SNEGSKA (reference sequence). CDR3 region: CSALLAGGLNEQFF.

The CDR3 is CASSLSASTDTQYF. J is TRBJ2-3 and V is TRBV11-2. The CDR3 runs to 14 residues. In germline, CDR1 is SGHAT, CDR2 FQNNGV.

The V and J genes are TRBV3-1 and TRBJ2-1; TCRdb outputs TRBD2, but without DNA this stays unchecked. The CDR3 is made up of 13 amino acids. Germline V lookup: CDR1 LGHDT, CDR2 YNNKEL (reference sequence). CDR3: CASSLGTSGEQFF.

V gene TRBV7-2 combines with J gene TRBJ1-6; the TCRdb call, TRBD1, lacks DNA for checking. Looked up from germline, CDR1 is SGHTA and CDR2 is FQGNSA. This CDR3 region has 14 residues. CDR3 sequence reads: CASSPPRTGSPLHF.

The chain joins TRBV6-2 or TRBV6-3 to TRBJ2-5; TCRdb's assignment of TRBD2 cannot be checked, as there is no DNA. The CDR3 is 14 amino acids. From germline, CDR1 is MNHEY and CDR2 SVGEGT. The CDR3 region is CASIRTRSSETQYF.

This rearrangement joins TRBV27 to TRBJ1-6. The germline V gene encodes CDR1 MNHEY and CDR2 SMNVEV (reference sequence). This CDR3 is 15 amino acids long. This CDR3 reads CASRFRSSYNSPLHF.

This chain connects TRBV7-8 to TRBJ2-2; TCRdb proposes TRBD2, but this gene call is untestable without DNA. The germline gives CDR1 SGHVS, CDR2 FQNEAQ. The CDR3 extends over 15 amino acids. CDR3 sequence reads: CASSRTSGNTGELFF.

The chain joins TRBV20-1 to TRBJ1-2. CDR1 and CDR2 (germline): DFQATT, SNEGSKA (reference sequence). The CDR3 loop spans 14 amino acids. CDR3: CSASGSRRAAGYTF.

The J gene is TRBJ2-1, the V gene TRBV7-2; TCRdb gives TRBD2 as the D gene, but with no DNA this cannot be confirmed. The CDR3 runs 16 residues. The germline V gene encodes CDR1 SGHTA and CDR2 FQGNSA. The CDR3 sequence: CASSFSGLAAYNEQFF. Together with reference TRBV7-2 and TRBJ2-1, the CDR3 gives the full variable domain: GAGVSQSPSNKVTEKGKDVELRCDPISGHTALYWYRQSLGQGLEFLIYFQGNSAPDKSGLPSDRFSAERTGGSVSTLTIQRTQQEDSAVYLCASSFSGLAAYNEQFFGPGTRLTVL.

The V call is TRBV5-5, the J call TRBJ1-1. Germline V gene sequence: CDR1 SGHKS, CDR2 YYEKEE (reference sequence). This CDR3 is 15 amino acids long. CDR3 in amino acids: CASSLAPGRNTEAFF.

J is TRBJ2-1 and V is TRBV15; there is no DNA to check the TCRdb D call of TRBD2. Germline loops: CDR1 LNHNV, CDR2 YYDKDF (reference sequence). The CDR3 is 14 amino acids. This CDR3 is CATSRTSGDNEQFF.

V gene TRBV20-1 combines with J gene TRBJ2-5. CDR1 and CDR2 (germline): DFQATT, SNEGSKA (reference sequence). This CDR3 spans 13 amino acids. CDR3 sequence: CSALEGYRETQYF.

The rearrangement joins TRBV5-1 to TRBJ1-3; TCRdb's D call of TRBD1 is untestable without DNA. The CDR3 length is 15 residues. Germline CDR1 and CDR2: SGHRS and YFSETQ. The CDR3 loop is CASSASGTSGNTIYF.

This chain uses TRBV5-1 with TRBJ2-7; there is no DNA to check the TCRdb D call of TRBD1. This CDR3 spans 15 amino acids. Germline values: CDR1 SGHRS, CDR2 YFSETQ. The CDR3 is CASSLVPGQGYEQYF.

This chain links TRBV15 with TRBJ2-7; the TCRdb call, TRBD1, lacks DNA for checking. The germline V gene encodes CDR1 LNHNV and CDR2 YYDKDF (reference sequence). This CDR3 region has 15 residues. The CDR3 is CATSQGRQGGPRQYF.

This rearrangement joins TRBV20-1 to TRBJ1-6; TCRdb gives TRBD1 as the D gene, but with no DNA this cannot be confirmed. From germline, CDR1 is DFQATT and CDR2 SNEGSKA (reference sequence). The length of the CDR3 is 16 residues. CDR3 sequence: CSARDLSTGDNSPLHF.

The chain employs TRBV20-1 and TRBJ2-7; without DNA, the TCRdb call of TRBD2 cannot be checked. This CDR3 is 13 amino acids long. Germline loops: CDR1 DFQATT, CDR2 SNEGSKA (reference sequence). The CDR3 loop reads CSRGSVSSYEQYF.

This rearrangement joins TRBV3-1 to TRBJ2-2; there is no DNA to check the TCRdb D call of TRBD1. Germline V gene lookup returns CDR1 LGHDT and CDR2 YNNKEL (reference sequence). The CDR3 extends over 17 amino acids. CDR3 region: CASSQDLGGAKGGELFF.